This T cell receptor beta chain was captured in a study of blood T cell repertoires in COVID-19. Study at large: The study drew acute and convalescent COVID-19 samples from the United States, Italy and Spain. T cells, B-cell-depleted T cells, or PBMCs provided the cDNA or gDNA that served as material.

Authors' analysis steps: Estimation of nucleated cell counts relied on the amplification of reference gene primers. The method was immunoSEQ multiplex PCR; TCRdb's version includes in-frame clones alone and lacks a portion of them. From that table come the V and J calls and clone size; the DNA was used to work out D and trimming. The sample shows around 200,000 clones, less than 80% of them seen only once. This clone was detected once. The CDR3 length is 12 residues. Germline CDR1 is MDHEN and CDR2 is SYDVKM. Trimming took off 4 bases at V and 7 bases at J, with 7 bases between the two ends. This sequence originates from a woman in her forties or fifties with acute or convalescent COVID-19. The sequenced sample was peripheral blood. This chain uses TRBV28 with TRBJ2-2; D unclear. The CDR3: CASSYIIGELFF. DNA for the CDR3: TGTGCCAGCAGTTATATTATCGGGGAGCTGTTTTTT.